Shown below are 30 T cell receptor beta chains from a single sample sequenced in a study of type 1 regulatory T cells. TCRdb itself ran the reads through MiXCR, one entry per CDR3 protein. The data show about 62,000 distinct CDR3 sequences, with roughly 60% seen just once and approximately 1.8% held by the top ten. Their antigens are not known. Sequencing input: cultured non-Tr1 T cells, either the whole culture or a sorted T cell fraction (not recorded which). The receptor source for this set is a human donor in good health.

The genes are TRBV27 and TRBJ1-1; no clear D gene. The V gene's germline CDR1 is MNHEY and CDR2 SMNVEV (reference sequence). CDR3 length: 17 residues. Trimming took off 1 base at V and 0 bases at J, with 15 bases between the two ends. CDR3: CASSLYSADSMNTEAFF. CDR3 coding DNA: TGTGCCAGCAGTTTATATTCGGCTGACTCTATGAACACTGAAGCTTTCTTT.

This rearrangement joins TRBV3-1 to TRBJ1-4; D is possibly TRBD1 (6 bases). CDR1 and CDR2 from the germline V gene are LGHDT and YNNKEL (reference sequence). This CDR3 contains 15 residues. V was clipped by 6 bases and J by 4 bases, with 15 bases between them. The CDR3 sequence is CASRPNTGLNEKLFF. The CDR3 DNA sequence: TGTGCCAGCAGACCAAACACAGGGCTTAATGAAAAACTGTTTTTT.

This clonotype rates as medium-sized. DNA of the CDR3: TGCGCCAGCAGCTTGGAAGCCAGCGGGAGTACGCAGTATTTT. Its translation: CASSLEASGSTQYF. V is TRBV5-1 and J is TRBJ2-3, with 8 bases identical to TRBD2. With V trimmed by 0 bases and J by 8 bases, 5 bases remained unmatched. Germline assignment: CDR1 SGHRS and CDR2 YFSETQ. The CDR3 has 14 amino acids. Supplemented by reference TRBV5-1 and TRBJ2-3, the full variable domain reads KAGVTQTPRYLIKTRGQQVTLSCSPISGHRSVSWYQQTPGQGLQFLFEYFSETQRNKGNFPGRFSGRQFSNSRSEMNVSTLELGDSALYLCASSLEASGSTQYFGPGTRLTVL.

The CDR3 nucleotides read TGCGCCAGCAGCCCCCAATCACAGGGGGCCGTTGATAATTCACCCCTCCACTTT. It codes for CASSPQSQGAVDNSPLHF. This chain joins TRBV5-1 and TRBJ1-6; 9 nucleotides match TRBD1. Germline V gives CDR1 SGHRS, CDR2 YFSETQ. V shed 4 bases, J shed 5 bases, and the junction held 13 bases outside the gene matches. CDR3 length: 18 amino acids. Supplemented by reference TRBV5-1 and TRBJ1-6, the full variable domain reads KAGVTQTPRYLIKTRGQQVTLSCSPISGHRSVSWYQQTPGQGLQFLFEYFSETQRNKGNFPGRFSGRQFSNSRSEMNVSTLELGDSALYLCASSPQSQGAVDNSPLHFGNGTRLTVT.

V is TRBV20-1 and J is TRBJ2-4; 10 nucleotides line up with TRBD1. The CDR3 has 16 amino acids. The trim removed 0 bases at V and 4 bases at J, leaving 6 bases unmatched. CDR1 DFQATT and CDR2 SNEGSKA come from the germline V gene (reference sequence). The CDR3 DNA reads as TGCAGTGCTAGAGAACCGGGACAGGGGACAAAAAACATTCAGTACTTC. This gives the protein CSAREPGQGTKNIQYF.

The V call is TRBV14, the J call TRBJ2-2; D not resolved. The CDR3 has 14 residues. The germline gives CDR1 SGHDN, CDR2 FVKESK. Trimming cost V 1 base and J 7 bases, with 10 bases left between them. CDR3 amino acids: CASSQAGSVGELFF. CDR3 DNA: TGTGCCAGCAGCCAAGCGGGCAGCGTCGGGGAGCTGTTTTTT.

The chain carries TRBV12-3 or TRBV12-4 and TRBJ1-4; D unresolved. The CDR3 covers 15 residues. V gave up 5 bases and J gave up 0 bases, with 10 bases separating them. The CDR3 DNA sequence: TGTGCCAGCAGTCGCCACGGATCAACTAATGAAAAACTGTTTTTT. Amino acids: CASSRHGSTNEKLFF.

This clonotype was observed a few times. J is TRBJ2-3 and V is TRBV20-1; D possibly uses TRBD1 or TRBD2 (5 bases each). V lost 7 bases, J lost 5 bases, and 16 bases lay in between. The CDR3 covers 13 residues. The germline V gene has CDR1 DFQATT and CDR2 SNEGSKA (reference sequence). The CDR3 is CSVTQGAEDTQYF. CDR3 coding DNA: TGCAGTGTGACGCAGGGAGCGGAAGATACGCAGTATTTT.

V usage is TRBV5-6 and J usage is TRBJ2-1; D is unclear. Germline V CDR1 and CDR2: SGHDT, YYEEEE. The ends were cut back, 3 bases at V and 11 bases at J, with 9 bases in the middle. This CDR3 spans 11 amino acids. The CDR3: CASSYGTKQFF. The CDR3, as DNA: TGTGCCAGCAGCTACGGCACTAAGCAGTTCTTC.

This chain joins TRBV3-1 and TRBJ2-3; no reliable D call. The germline CDR1 and CDR2 sequences are LGHDT and YNNKEL (reference sequence). The CDR3 is made up of 13 amino acids. Trimming pared 0 bases from V and 9 bases from J, leaving 10 bases between. CDR3 DNA sequence: TGTGCCAGCAGCCAAGATCGGGTCGGAACGCAGTATTTT. The encoded protein is CASSQDRVGTQYF.

The V and J genes are TRBV27 and TRBJ2-4; no clear D gene. The CDR3 has 13 amino acids. V lost 4 bases, J lost 2 bases, and 6 bases lay in between. The germline gives CDR1 MNHEY, CDR2 SMNVEV (reference sequence). Here the CDR3 reads CASSSRSKNIQYF. The DNA of the CDR3 is TGTGCCAGCAGTTCTAGATCCAAAAACATTCAGTACTTC.

The chain combines TRBV20-1 with TRBJ1-1; 7 nucleotides align to TRBD1. CDR3 length equals 14 residues. CDR1 and CDR2 from the germline V gene are DFQATT and SNEGSKA (reference sequence). Unmatched junction bases numbered 10, after V lost 7 bases and J lost 2 bases. The CDR3 sequence is CSVGTVNINTEAFF. DNA for the CDR3: TGCAGTGTGGGGACAGTTAACATAAACACTGAAGCTTTCTTT.

The chain carries TRBV7-2 and TRBJ1-1; the D gene is possibly TRBD1 (6 bases). V was clipped by 5 bases and J by 3 bases, with 13 bases between them. The CDR3 contains 14 residues. Germline CDR1 SGHTA, CDR2 FQGNSA. The DNA for the CDR3 is TGTGCCAGCAGCCGGGGGGGGGCCTACACTGAAGCTTTCTTT. Amino acids: CASSRGGAYTEAFF.

This clonotype was observed a few times. The chain carries TRBV7-2 and TRBJ2-1, with D possibly being TRBD2 (6 bases). The V gene lost 6 bases and the J gene lost 7 bases, with 19 bases spanning the gap. Germline lookup yields CDR1 SGHTA and CDR2 FQGNSA. This CDR3 spans 15 amino acids. CDR3 DNA sequence: TGTGCCAGCAGGGGTTCGAGACTAGGTCGGAATGAGCAGTTCTTC. Translated, it gives CASRGSRLGRNEQFF.

The CDR3 spells CASSQSGSHNEQFF. CDR3 nucleotides: TGTGCCAGCAGCCAAAGCGGGAGTCACAATGAGCAGTTCTTC. The chain joins TRBV7-8 to TRBJ2-1, with TRBD2 matching 8 bases. CDR1 SGHVS and CDR2 FQNEAQ come from the germline V gene. The CDR3 has 14 residues. J was trimmed by 5 bases and V by 5 bases; bases with no gene match: 5.

This clonotype came up a few times. The chain employs TRBV12-3 or TRBV12-4 and TRBJ2-7; maybe TRBD1 (6 bases). The CDR3 consists of 14 residues. V lost 6 bases and J lost 2, with 14 bases in between. The CDR3 DNA reads TGTGCCAGCAGCAAAGGACAGCTGACCTACGAGCAGTACTTC. This gives the protein CASSKGQLTYEQYF.

This clonotype appeared a single time. The chain is built from TRBV29-1 and TRBJ2-6; tentative D call: TRBD1 (5 bases). The V end was cut by 4 bases, the J end by 2 bases, with 6 bases between. This CDR3 has 13 residues. The germline gives CDR1 SQVTM, CDR2 ANQGSEA. Written as DNA, the CDR3 is TGCAGCGTTGCAGGGACTGGGGCCAACGTCCTGACTTTC. It codes for CSVAGTGANVLTF.

The J gene is TRBJ2-1, the V gene TRBV6-2 or TRBV6-3, with D unclear. The CDR3 loop spans 13 amino acids. In germline, CDR1 is MNHEY, CDR2 SVGEGT. V gave up 2 bases and J gave up 4 bases, with 6 bases separating them. Here the CDR3 reads CASSYPEYNEQFF. In DNA, the CDR3 is TGTGCCAGCAGTTACCCAGAATACAATGAGCAGTTCTTC.

This clonotype was counted a single time. This chain joins TRBV7-2 and TRBJ2-5; no definite D call. This CDR3 spans 14 amino acids. The germline gives CDR1 SGHTA, CDR2 FQGNSA. The V gene lost 5 bases and the J gene lost 1 base, with 11 bases spanning the gap. The CDR3 region is CASSKGRSQETQYF. Written as DNA, the CDR3 is TGTGCCAGCAGCAAAGGGCGATCCCAAGAGACCCAGTACTTC.

The chain combines TRBV7-8 with TRBJ2-2; 8 nucleotides agree with TRBD2. V gave up 5 bases and J gave up 5 bases; unmatched junction bases: 13. Germline values: CDR1 SGHVS, CDR2 FQNEAQ. The CDR3 has 17 residues. The CDR3 bases are TGTGCCAGCAGCCCCAGAACTAGCGGAGGTGGGACCGGGGAGCTGTTTTTT. Its protein product is CASSPRTSGGGTGELFF.

The chain employs TRBV7-6 and TRBJ2-2; D remains unclear. The CDR3 sequence is 16 residues long. V shed 5 bases and J shed 4 bases, with 17 bases lying between them. The germline V gene encodes CDR1 SGHVS and CDR2 FNYEAQ. CDR3 amino acids: CASSVSSSWGTGELFF. For the CDR3, the DNA is TGTGCCAGCAGCGTTTCGAGCTCATGGGGCACCGGGGAGCTGTTTTTT.

The genes are TRBV9 and TRBJ2-4; TRBD2 might be the D (6 bases). The CDR3 has 19 amino acids. Germline V CDR1 and CDR2: SGDLS, YYNGEE. V was cut by 0 bases and J by 3 bases, with 22 bases left in between. The CDR3 DNA is TGTGCCAGCAGCGTAGCTCTTGGGAATAGACTTAGCGGCAAAAACATTCAGTACTTC. This codes for CASSVALGNRLSGKNIQYF.

V is TRBV19 and J is TRBJ2-5; 9 bases are shared with TRBD2. CDR3 length equals 17 residues. With V trimmed by 5 bases and J by 4 bases, 14 bases remained unmatched. The germline CDR1 and CDR2 sequences are LNHDA and SQIVND (reference sequence). The DNA of the CDR3 is TGTGCCAGTAGTCCCCTACCCTCGACTAGCGGACGAGAGACCCAGTACTTC. Translating it yields CASSPLPSTSGRETQYF.

CDR3: CASSPLAGIDEQYF. The CDR3 region has the DNA TGTGCCAGCAGCCCACTAGCGGGAATCGACGAGCAGTACTTC. This chain connects TRBV5-6 to TRBJ2-7; 10 nucleotides line up with TRBD2. This CDR3 region has 14 residues. The germline CDR1 and CDR2 sequences are SGHDT and YYEEEE. V dropped 4 bases and J dropped 5; count of bases not matched to a gene: 6.

The chain uses TRBV20-1 and TRBJ2-5; tentative D call: TRBD2 (5 bases). V was clipped by 3 bases and J by 5 bases, with 16 bases between them. The CDR3 extends over 14 amino acids. Germline V lookup: CDR1 DFQATT, CDR2 SNEGSKA (reference sequence). The CDR3 loop is CSASRLSRGETQYF. In nucleotides, the CDR3 is TGCAGTGCTAGTCGACTCAGCAGAGGGGAGACCCAGTACTTC.

The chain couples TRBV20-1 to TRBJ2-1, with 8 bases that match TRBD2. The V segment lost 6 bases and the J segment 0 bases; nucleotides outside the gene matches: 4. The CDR3 is 14 residues long. CDR1 DFQATT and CDR2 SNEGSKA come from the germline V gene (reference sequence). The CDR3 protein is CSAISGSSYNEQFF. The CDR3 DNA reads as TGCAGTGCCATCAGCGGGAGCTCCTACAATGAGCAGTTCTTC.

This clonotype was found a few times. The rearrangement links TRBV5-8 to TRBJ2-3, with 11 bases lining up with TRBD2. The CDR3 runs 16 residues. Germline values: CDR1 SGHTS, CDR2 YDEGEE. V gave up 7 bases and J gave up 2 bases; unmatched junction bases: 9. CDR3 residues: CASFRGLAASTDTQYF. The CDR3, as DNA: TGTGCCAGCTTTCGGGGACTAGCGGCCTCCACAGATACGCAGTATTTT.

Only a few counts were recorded for this clonotype. V and J are TRBV6-1 and TRBJ2-1; perhaps TRBD1 as D (6 bases). From germline, CDR1 is MNHNS and CDR2 SASEGT. This CDR3 spans 14 amino acids. Trimming pared 1 base from V and 8 bases from J, leaving 12 bases between. The CDR3 loop is CASSEDVRGHEQFF. DNA of the CDR3: TGTGCCAGCAGTGAAGATGTCAGGGGTCATGAGCAGTTCTTC.

The chain combines TRBV28 with TRBJ2-1, with TRBD2 matching over 10 bases. Germline-derived CDR1 and CDR2 are MDHEN and SYDVKM. This CDR3 has 15 amino acids. The V segment lost 6 bases and the J segment 7 bases; nucleotides outside the gene matches: 9. In DNA, the CDR3 is TGTGCCAGCAGGCCCCCGCTAGCGGGAGAAAATGAGCAGTTCTTC. This gives the protein CASRPPLAGENEQFF.

The rearrangement joins TRBV20-1 to TRBJ2-7; D uncertain. Germline loops: CDR1 DFQATT, CDR2 SNEGSKA (reference sequence). This CDR3 spans 14 amino acids. V lost 0 bases and J lost 1, with 10 bases in between. The CDR3 coding sequence is TGCAGTGCTAGAGAGATAGAACAGTCCTACGAGCAGTACTTC. This gives the protein CSAREIEQSYEQYF.